This record concerns one T cell receptor beta chain sequence. Its cognate antigen is unknown. These data are taken from a study of cytomegalovirus exposure and HLA in healthy donors. The CDR3 runs 10 residues. With 6 bases removed from V and 10 bases from J, the gap between germline ends came to 9 bases. Looked up from germline, CDR1 is MNHEY and CDR2 is SVGAGI. Use of 60 Vbeta and 13 Jbeta primers characterized the PCR. Some clones are missing from TCRdb's copy, which holds only in-frame ones; the method was immunoSEQ multiplex PCR. The data contain 150,000 to 200,000 clones, roughly 83% of them seen just once; the ten biggest clones take up around 0.27%. General study findings and limits: Within an earlier analysis, most TCR beta V segments proved productive either about 90% or about 30% of the time. Sequences of the TCR beta chain were said to predict the HLA-A and HLA-B alleles of most subjects accurately. A later analysis appeared to link common viral pathogens to several of the most significant clusters.

The chain is built from TRBV6-5 and TRBJ1-1; no reliable D call. Input material: PBMCs. The sequence was collected from a boy younger than 18 in good health and CMV-seronegative. The CDR3 reads CASREEVAFF. CDR3 nucleotide sequence: TGTGCCAGCAGAGAGGAGGTAGCTTTCTTT.